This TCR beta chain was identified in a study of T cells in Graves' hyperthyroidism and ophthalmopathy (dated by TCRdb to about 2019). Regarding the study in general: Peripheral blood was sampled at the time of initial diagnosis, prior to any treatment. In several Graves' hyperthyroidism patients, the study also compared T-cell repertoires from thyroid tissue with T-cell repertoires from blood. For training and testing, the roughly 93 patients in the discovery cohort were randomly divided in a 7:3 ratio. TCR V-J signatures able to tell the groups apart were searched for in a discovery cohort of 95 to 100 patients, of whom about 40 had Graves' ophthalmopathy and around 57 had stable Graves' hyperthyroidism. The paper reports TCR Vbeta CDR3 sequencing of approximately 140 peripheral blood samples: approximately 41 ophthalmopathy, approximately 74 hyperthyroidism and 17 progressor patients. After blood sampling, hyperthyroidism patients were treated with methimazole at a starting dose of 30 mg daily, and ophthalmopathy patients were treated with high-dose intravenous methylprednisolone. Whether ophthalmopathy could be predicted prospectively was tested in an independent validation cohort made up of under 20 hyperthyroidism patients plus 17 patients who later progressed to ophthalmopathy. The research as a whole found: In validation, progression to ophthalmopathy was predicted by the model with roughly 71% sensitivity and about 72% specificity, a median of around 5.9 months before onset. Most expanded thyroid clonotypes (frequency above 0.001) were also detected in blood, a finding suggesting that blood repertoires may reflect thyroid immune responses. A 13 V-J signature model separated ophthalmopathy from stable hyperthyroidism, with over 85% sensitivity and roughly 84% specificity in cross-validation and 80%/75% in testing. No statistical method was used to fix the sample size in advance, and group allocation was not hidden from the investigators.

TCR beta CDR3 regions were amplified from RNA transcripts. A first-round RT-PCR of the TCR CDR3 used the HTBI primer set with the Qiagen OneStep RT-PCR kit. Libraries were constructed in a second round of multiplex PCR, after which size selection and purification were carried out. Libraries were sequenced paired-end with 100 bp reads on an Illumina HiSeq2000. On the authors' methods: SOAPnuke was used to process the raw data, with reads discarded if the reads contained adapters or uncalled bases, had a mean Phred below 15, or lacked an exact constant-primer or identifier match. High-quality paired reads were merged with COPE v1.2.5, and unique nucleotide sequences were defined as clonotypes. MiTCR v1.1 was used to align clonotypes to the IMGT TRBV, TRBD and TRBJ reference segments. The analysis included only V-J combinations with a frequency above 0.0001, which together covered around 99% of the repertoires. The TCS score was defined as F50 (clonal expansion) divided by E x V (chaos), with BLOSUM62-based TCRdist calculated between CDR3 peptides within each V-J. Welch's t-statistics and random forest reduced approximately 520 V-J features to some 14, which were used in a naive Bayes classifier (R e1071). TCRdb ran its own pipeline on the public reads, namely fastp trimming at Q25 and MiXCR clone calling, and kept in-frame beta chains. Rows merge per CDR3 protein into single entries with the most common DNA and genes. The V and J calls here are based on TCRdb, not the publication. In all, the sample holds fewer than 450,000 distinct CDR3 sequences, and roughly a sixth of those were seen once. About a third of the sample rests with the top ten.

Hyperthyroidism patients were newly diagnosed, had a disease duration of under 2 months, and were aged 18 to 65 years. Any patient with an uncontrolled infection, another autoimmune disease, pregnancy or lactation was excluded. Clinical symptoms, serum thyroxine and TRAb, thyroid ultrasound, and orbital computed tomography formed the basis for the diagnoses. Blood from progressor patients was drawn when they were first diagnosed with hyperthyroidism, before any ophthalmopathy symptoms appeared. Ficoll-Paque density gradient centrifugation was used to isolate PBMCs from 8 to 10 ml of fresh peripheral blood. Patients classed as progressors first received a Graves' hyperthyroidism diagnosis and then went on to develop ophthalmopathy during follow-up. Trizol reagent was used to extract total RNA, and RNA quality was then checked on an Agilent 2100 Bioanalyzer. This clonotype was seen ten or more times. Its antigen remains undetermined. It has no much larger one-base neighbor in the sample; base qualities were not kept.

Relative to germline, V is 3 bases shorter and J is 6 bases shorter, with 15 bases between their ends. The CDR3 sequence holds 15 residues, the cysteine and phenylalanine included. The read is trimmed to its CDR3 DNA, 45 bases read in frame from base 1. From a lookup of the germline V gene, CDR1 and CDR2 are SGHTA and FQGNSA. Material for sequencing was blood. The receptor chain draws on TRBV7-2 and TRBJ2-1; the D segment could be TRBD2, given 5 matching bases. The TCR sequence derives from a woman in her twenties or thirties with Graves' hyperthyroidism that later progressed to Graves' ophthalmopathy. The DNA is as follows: TGTGCCAGCAGCTTCTTTTTTCGTGCGGGCAATGAGCAGTTCTTC. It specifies CASSFFFRAGNEQFF.